The present T cell receptor beta chain was sequenced within a study of cytomegalovirus exposure and HLA in healthy donors. Regarding this clone: Its target is not known.

PCR involved 60 Vbeta and 13 Jbeta primers. Here immunoSEQ multiplex PCR was the method, and the copy in TCRdb shows in-frame clones only, minus some. The data hold some 120,000 clones, with 75% observed a single time. Study-level findings and limits: In vitro assays verified that three CMV-associated chains recognized CMV antigens specifically.

Looked up from germline, CDR1 is MRHNA and CDR2 is SNTAGT. The CDR3 contains 12 residues. V lost 6 bases and J lost 9, with 11 bases in between. The chain carries TRBV6-4 and TRBJ2-2; D not certain. Source material: PBMCs. This clonotype was sampled from a middle-aged woman in good health and CMV-seropositive. The CDR3 reads CASRIVVRELFF. CDR3 DNA sequence: TGTGCCAGCAGAATAGTTGTCCGGGAGCTGTTTTTT.